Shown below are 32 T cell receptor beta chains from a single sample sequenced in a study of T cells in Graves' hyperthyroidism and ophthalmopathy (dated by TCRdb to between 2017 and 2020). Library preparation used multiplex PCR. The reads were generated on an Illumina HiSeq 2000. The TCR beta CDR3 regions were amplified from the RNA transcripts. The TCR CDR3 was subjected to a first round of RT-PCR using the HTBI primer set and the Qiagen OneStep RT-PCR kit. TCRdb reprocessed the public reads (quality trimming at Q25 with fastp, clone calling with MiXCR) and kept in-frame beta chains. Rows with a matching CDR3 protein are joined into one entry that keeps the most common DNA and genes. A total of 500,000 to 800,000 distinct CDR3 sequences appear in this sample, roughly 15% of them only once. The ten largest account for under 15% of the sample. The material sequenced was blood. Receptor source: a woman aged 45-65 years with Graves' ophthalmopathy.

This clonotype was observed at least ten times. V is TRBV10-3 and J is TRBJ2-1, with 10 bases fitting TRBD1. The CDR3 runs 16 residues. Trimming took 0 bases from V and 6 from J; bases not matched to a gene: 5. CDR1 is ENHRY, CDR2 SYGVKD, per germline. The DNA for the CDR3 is TGTGCCATCAGTGAGTCAGGGACAGGGGCACCCAATGAGCAGTTCTTC. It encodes CAISESGTGAPNEQFF.

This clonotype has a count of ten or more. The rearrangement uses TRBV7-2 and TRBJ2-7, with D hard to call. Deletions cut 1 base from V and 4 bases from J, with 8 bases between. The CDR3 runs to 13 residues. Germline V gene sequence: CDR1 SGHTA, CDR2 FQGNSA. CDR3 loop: CASSLVATYEQYF. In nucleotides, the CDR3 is TGTGCCAGCAGCTTAGTTGCGACATACGAGCAGTACTTC.

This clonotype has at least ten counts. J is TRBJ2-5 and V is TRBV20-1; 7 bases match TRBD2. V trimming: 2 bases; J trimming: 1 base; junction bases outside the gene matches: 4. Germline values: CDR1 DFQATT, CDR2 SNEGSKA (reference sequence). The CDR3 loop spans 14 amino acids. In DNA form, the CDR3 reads TGCAGTGCTAGAAAAGGGAGGGGCCAAGAGACCCAGTACTTC. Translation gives CSARKGRGQETQYF.

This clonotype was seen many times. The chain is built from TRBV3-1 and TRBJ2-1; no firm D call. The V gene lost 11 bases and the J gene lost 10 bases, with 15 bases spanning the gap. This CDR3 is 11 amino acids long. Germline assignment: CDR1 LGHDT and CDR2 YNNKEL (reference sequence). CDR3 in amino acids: CAEPNAPEQFF. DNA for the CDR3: TGTGCCGAACCCAACGCACCGGAGCAGTTCTTC.

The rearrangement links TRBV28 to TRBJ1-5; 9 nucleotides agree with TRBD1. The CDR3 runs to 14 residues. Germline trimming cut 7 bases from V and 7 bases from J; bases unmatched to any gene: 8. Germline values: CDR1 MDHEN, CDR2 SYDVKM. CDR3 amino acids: CASIITGGGQPQHF. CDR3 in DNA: TGTGCCAGCATTATAACAGGGGGCGGACAGCCCCAGCATTTT.

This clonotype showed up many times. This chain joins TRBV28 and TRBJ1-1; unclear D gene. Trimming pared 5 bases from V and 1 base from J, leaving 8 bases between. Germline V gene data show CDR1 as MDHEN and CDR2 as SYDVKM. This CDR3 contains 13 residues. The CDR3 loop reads CASSPPTNTEAFF. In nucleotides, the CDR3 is TGTGCCAGCAGTCCGCCCACGAACACTGAAGCTTTCTTT.

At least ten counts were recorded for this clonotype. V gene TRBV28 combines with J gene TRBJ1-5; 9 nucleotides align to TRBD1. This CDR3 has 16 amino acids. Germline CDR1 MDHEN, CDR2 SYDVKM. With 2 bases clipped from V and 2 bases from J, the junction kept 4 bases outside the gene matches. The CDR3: CASSLVTGGRNQPQHF. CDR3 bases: TGTGCCAGCAGTTTAGTGACAGGGGGGCGCAATCAGCCCCAGCATTTT.

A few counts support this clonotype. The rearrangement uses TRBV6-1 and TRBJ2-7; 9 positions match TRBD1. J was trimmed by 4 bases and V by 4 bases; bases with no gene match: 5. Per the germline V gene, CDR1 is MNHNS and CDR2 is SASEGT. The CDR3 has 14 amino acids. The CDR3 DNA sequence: TGTGCCAGCAGTGGACGGACAGGGGATTACGAGCAGTACTTC. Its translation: CASSGRTGDYEQYF.

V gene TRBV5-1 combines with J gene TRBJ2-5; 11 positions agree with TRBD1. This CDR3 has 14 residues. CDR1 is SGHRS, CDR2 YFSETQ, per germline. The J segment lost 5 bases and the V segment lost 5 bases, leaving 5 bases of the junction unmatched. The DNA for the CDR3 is TGCGCCAGCAGACGGACAGGGGGCCTTGAGACCCAGTACTTC. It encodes CASRRTGGLETQYF.

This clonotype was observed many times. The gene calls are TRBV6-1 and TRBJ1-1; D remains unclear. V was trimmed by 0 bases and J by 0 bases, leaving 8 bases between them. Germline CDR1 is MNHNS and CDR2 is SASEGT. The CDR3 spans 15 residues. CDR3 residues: CASSEARVLNTEAFF. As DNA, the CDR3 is TGTGCCAGCAGTGAAGCAAGAGTGTTGAACACTGAAGCTTTCTTT.

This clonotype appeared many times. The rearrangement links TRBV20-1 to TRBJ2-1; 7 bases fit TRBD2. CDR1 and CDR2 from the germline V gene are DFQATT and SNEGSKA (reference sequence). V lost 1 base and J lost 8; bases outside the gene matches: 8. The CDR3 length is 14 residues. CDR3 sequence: CSARVSGGSYEQFF. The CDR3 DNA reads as TGCAGTGCTAGAGTCTCCGGCGGGAGCTATGAGCAGTTCTTC.

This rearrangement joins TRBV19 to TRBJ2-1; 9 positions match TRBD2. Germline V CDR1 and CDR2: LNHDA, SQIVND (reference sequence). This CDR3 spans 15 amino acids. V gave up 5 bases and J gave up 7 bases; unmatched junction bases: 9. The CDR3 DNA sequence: TGTGCCAGTAGTTTAAGCGGGAGGTACGGGAATGAGCAGTTCTTC. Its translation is CASSLSGRYGNEQFF.

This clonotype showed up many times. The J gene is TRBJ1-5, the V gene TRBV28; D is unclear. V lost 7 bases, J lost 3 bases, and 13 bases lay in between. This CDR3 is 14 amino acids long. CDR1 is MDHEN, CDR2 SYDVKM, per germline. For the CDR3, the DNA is TGTGCCAGCACCCCCCGGACTTACAATCAGCCCCAGCATTTT. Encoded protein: CASTPRTYNQPQHF.

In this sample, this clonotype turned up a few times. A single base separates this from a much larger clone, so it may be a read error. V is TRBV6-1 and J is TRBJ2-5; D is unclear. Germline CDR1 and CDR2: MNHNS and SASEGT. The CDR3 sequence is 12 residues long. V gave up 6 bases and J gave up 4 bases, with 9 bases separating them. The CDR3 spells CASSHDPETQYF. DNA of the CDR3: TGTGCCAGCAGCCACGACCCAGAGACCCAGTACTTC.

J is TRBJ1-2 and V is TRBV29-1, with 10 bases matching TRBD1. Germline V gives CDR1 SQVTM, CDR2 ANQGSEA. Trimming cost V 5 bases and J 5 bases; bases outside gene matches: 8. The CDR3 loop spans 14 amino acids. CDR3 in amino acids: CSVRRQGARYGYTF. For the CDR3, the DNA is TGCAGCGTTAGGAGACAGGGGGCGCGGTATGGCTACACCTTC.

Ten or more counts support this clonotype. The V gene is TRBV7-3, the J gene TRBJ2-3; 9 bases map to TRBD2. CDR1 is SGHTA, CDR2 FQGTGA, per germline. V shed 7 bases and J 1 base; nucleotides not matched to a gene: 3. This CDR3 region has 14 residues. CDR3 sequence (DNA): TGTGCCAGCAAGACTAGCGGACGCACAGATACGCAGTATTTT. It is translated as CASKTSGRTDTQYF.

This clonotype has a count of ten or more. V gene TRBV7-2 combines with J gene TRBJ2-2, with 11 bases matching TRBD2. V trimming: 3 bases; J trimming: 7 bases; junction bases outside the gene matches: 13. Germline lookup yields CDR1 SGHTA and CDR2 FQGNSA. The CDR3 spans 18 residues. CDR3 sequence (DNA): TGTGCCAGCAGCTTTACCCTCCGGACTAGCGGGCGGGACGGGGAGCTGTTTTTT. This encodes CASSFTLRTSGRDGELFF.

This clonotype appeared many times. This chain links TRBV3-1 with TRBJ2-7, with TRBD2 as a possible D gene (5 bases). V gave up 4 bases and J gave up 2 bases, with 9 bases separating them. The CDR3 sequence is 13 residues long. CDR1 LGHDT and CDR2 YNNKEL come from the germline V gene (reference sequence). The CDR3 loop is CASSPTGAYEQYF. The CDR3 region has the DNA TGTGCCAGCAGCCCGACCGGGGCCTACGAGCAGTACTTC.

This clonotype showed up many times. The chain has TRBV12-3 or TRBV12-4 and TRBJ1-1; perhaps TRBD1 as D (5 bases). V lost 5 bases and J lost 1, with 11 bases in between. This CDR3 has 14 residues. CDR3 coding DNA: TGTGCCAGCAGTGGGGGACGGACGAACACTGAAGCTTTCTTT. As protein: CASSGGRTNTEAFF.

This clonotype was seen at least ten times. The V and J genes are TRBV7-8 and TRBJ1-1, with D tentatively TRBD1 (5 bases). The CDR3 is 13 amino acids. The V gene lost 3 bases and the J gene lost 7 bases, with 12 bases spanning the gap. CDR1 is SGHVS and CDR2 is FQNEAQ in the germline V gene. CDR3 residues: CASSFWGFDEAFF. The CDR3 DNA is TGTGCCAGCAGCTTTTGGGGGTTTGATGAAGCTTTCTTT.

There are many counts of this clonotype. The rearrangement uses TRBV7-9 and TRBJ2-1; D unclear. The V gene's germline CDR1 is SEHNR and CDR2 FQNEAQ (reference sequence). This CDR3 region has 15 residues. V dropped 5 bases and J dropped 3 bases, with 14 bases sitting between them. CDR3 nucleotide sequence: TGTGCCAGCAGCCTAACCTCGGTCTACTACAATGAGCAGTTCTTC. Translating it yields CASSLTSVYYNEQFF. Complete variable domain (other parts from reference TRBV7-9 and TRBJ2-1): DTGVSQNPRHKITKRGQNVTFRCDPISEHNRLYWYRQTLGQGPEFLTYFQNEAQLEKSRLLSDRFSAERPKGSFSTLEIQRTEQGDSAMYLCASSLTSVYYNEQFFGPGTRLTVL.

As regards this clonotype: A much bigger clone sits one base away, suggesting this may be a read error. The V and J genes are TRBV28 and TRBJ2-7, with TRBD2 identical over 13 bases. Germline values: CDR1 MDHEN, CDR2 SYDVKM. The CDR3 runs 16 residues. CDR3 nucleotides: TGTGCCAGCAGTTTGCCACTAGCGGGAGGGCGTTACGAGCAGCACTTC. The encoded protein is CASSLPLAGGRYEQHF.

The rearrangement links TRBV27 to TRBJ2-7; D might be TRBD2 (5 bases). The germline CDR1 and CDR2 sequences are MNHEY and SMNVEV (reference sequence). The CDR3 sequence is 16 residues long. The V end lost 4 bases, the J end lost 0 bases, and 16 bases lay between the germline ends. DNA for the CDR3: TGTGCCAGCAGTTCTACCGACTCGGCGGGCTCCTACGAGCAGTACTTC. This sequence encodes CASSSTDSAGSYEQYF.

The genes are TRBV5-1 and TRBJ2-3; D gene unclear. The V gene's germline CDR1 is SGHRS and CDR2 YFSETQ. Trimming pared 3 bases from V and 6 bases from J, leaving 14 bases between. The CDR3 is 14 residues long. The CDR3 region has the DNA TGCGCCAGCAGCTCCGGACCAGGATCGGATACGCAGTATTTT. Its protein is CASSSGPGSDTQYF.

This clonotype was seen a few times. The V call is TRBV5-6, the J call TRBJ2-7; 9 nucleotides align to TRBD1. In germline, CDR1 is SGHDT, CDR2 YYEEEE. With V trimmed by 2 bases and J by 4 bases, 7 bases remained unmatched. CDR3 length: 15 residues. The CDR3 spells CASSFLDRGTYEQYF. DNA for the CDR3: TGTGCCAGCAGCTTCTTAGACAGGGGGACTTACGAGCAGTACTTC.

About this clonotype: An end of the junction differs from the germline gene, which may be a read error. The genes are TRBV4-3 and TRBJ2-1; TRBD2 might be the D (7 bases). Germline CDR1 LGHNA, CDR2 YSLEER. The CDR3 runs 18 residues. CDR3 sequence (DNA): TGCGCCCGCAGCCAAGAACCAGCGGGACAACCATATCTTAATGAGCAGTTCTTC. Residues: CARSQEPAGQPYLNEQFF.

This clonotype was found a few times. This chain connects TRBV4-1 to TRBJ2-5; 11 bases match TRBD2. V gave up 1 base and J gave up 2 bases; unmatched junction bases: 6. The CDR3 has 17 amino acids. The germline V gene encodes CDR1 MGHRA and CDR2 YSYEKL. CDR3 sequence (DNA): TGCGCCAGCAGCCAAGCCGGGACTAGCGGAGGGCAAGAGACCCAGTACTTC. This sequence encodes CASSQAGTSGGQETQYF.

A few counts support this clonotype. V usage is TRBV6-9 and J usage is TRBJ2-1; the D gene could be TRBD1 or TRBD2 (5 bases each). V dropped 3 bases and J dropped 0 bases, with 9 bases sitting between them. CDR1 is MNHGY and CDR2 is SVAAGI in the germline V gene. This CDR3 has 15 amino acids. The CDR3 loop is CASSYGADSYNEQFF. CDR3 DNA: TGTGCCAGCAGTTACGGGGCGGACTCCTACAATGAGCAGTTCTTC.

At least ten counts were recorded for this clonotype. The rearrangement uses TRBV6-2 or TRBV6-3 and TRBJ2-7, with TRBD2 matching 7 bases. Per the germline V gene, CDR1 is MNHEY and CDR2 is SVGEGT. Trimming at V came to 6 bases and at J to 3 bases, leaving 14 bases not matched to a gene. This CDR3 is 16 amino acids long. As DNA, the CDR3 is TGTGCCAGCAGCGAAATTGGACTAGGGAGCGTCTACGAGCAGTACTTC. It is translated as CASSEIGLGSVYEQYF.

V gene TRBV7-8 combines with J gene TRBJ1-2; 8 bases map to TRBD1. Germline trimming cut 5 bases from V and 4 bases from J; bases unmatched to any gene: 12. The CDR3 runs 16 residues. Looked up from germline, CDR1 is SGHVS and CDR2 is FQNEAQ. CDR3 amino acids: CASSELGRTGTYGYTF. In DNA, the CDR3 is TGTGCCAGCAGCGAGCTAGGGCGGACAGGGACCTATGGCTACACCTTC.

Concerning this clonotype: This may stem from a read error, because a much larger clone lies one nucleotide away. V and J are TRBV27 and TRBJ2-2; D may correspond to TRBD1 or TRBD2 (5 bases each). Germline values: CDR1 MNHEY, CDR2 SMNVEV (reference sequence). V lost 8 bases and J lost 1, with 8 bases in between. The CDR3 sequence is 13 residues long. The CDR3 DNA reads TGTGCCAGCGGTGGGGGGAACACCGGGGAGCTGTTTTTT. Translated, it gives CASGGGNTGELFF.

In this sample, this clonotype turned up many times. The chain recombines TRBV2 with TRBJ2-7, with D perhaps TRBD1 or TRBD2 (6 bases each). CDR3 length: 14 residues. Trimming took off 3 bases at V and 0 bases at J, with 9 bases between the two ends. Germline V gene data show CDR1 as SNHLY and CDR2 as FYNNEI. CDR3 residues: CASSEGGFSYEQYF. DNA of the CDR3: TGTGCCAGCAGTGAGGGGGGCTTCTCCTACGAGCAGTACTTC.